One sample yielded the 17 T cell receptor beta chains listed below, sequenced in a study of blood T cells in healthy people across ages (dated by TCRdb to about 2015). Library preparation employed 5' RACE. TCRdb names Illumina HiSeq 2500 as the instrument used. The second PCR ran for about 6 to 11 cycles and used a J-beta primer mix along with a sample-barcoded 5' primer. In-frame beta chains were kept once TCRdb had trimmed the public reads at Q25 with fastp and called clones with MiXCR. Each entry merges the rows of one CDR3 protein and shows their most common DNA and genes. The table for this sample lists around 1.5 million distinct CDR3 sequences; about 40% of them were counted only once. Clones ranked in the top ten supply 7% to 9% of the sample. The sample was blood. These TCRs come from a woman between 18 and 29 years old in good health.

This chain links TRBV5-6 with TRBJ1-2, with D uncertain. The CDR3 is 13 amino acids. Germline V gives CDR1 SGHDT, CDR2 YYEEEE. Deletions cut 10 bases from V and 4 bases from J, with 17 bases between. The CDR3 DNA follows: TGTGCCGGCACCTACAATAAGGCCTATGGCTACACCTTC. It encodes CAGTYNKAYGYTF. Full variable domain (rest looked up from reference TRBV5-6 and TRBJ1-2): DAGVTQSPTHLIKTRGQQVTLRCSPKSGHDTVSWYQQALGQGPQFIFQYYEEEERQRGNFPDRFSGHQFPNYSSELNVNALLLGDSALYLCAGTYNKAYGYTFGSGTRLTVV.

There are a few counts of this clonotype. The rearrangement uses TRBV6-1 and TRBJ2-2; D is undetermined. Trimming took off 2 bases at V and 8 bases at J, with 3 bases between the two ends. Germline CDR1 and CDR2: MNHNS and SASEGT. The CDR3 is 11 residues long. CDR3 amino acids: CASSERGELFF. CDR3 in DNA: TGTGCCAGCAGTGAAAGGGGGGAGCTGTTTTTT.

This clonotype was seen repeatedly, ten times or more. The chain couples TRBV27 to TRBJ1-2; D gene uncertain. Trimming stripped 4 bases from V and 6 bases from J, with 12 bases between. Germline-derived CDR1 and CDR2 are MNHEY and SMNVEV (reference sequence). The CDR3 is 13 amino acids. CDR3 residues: CASSSRLGHGYTF. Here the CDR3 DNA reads TGTGCCAGCAGTTCCCGGCTAGGCCATGGCTACACCTTC.

In nucleotides, the CDR3 is TGCGCCAGCAGCCGAACACACGGGATCTACGAGCAGTACTTC. It encodes CASSRTHGIYEQYF. This chain links TRBV4-1 with TRBJ2-7; a weak D match, TRBD2 (5 bases). CDR3 length: 14 amino acids. Germline CDR1 reads MGHRA; CDR2 reads YSYEKL. The V gene lost 4 bases and the J gene lost 3 bases, with 13 bases spanning the gap.

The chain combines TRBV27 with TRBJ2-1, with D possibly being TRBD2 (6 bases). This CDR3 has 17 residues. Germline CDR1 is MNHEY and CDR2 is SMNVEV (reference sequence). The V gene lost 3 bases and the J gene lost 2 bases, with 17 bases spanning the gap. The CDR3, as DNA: TGTGCCAGCAGTTTTCCCCCCGGGCGGGGACCCTACAATGAGCAGTTCTTC. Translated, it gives CASSFPPGRGPYNEQFF.

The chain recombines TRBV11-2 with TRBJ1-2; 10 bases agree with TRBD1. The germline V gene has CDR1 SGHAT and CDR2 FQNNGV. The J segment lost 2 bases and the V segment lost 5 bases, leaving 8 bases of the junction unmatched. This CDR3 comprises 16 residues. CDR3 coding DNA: TGTGCCAGCAGCCCCCTGGTGACAGGGGGCAACTATGGCTACACCTTC. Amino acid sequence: CASSPLVTGGNYGYTF.

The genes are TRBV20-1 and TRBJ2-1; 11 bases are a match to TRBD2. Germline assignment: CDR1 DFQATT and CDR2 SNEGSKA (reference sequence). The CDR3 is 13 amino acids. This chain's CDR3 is CRTGTSGNNEQFF. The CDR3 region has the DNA TGCAGAACCGGGACTAGCGGAAACAATGAGCAGTTCTTC.

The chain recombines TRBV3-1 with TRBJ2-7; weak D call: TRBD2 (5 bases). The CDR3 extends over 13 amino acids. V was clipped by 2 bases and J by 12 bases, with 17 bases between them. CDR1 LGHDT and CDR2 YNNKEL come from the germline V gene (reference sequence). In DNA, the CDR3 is TGTGCCAGCAGCCAATGCGGACGGGAAATCGCGTACTTC. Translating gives CASSQCGREIAYF.

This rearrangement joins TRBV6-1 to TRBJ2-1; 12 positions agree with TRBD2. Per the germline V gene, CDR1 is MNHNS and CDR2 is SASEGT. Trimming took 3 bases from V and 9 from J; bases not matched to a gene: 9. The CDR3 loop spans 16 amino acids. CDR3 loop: CASSDLLAGGLSEQFF. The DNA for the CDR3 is TGTGCCAGCAGTGACCTACTAGCGGGGGGCCTTAGTGAGCAGTTCTTC.

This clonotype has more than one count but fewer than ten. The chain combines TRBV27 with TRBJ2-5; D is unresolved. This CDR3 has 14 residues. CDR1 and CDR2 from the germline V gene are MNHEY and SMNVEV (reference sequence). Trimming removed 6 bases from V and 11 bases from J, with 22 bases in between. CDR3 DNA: TGTGCCAGCAGAGTTAGGTCCCCCCTGGACGGGCAGTACTTC. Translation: CASRVRSPLDGQYF.

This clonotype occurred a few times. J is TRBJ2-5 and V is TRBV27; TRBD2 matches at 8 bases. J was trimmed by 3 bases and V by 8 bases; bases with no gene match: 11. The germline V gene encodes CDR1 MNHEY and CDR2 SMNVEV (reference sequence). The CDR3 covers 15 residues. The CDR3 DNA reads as TGTGCCAGCGCGGTACTCGCGGGGGGTGAAGAGACCCAGTACTTC. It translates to CASAVLAGGEETQYF.

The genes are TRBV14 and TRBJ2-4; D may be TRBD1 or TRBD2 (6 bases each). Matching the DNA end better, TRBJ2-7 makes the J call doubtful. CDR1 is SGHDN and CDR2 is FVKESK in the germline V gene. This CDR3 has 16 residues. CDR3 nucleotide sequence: TGTGCCAGCAGCCCAAAGGGGGGATTTATGGTGGGCGAGCAGTACTTC. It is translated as CASSPKGGFMVGEQYF.

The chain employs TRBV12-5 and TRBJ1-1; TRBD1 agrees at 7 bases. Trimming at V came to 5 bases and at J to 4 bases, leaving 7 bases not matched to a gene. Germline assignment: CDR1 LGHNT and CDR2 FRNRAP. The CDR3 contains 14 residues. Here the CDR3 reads CASGVTGWGTEAFF. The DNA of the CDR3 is TGTGCTAGTGGTGTGACAGGGTGGGGCACTGAAGCTTTCTTT.

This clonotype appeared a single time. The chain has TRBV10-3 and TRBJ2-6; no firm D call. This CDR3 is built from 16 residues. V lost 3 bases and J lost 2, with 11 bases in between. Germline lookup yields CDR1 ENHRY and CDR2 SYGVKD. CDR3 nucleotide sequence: TGTGCCATCAGTGATACCTCAGGAACTGGGGCCAACGTCCTGACTTTC. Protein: CAISDTSGTGANVLTF.

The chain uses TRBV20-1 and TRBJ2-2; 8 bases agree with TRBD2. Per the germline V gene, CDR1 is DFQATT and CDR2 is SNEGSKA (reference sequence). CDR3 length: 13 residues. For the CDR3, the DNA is TGCAATGAGGAGCGGGAGAATACCGGGGAGCTGTTTTTT. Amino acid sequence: CNEERENTGELFF.

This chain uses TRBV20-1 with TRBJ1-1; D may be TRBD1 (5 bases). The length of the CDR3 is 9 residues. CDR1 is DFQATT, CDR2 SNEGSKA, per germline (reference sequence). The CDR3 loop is CSPPGLAFF. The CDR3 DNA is TGCAGCCCCCCAGGGTTAGCTTTCTTT.

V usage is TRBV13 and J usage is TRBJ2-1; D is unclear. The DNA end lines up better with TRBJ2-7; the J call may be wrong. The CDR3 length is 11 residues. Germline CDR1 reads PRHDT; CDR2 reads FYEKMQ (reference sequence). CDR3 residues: CASSTHNEQYF. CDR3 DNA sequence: TGTGCCAGCAGCACCCACAATGAGCAGTACTTC.